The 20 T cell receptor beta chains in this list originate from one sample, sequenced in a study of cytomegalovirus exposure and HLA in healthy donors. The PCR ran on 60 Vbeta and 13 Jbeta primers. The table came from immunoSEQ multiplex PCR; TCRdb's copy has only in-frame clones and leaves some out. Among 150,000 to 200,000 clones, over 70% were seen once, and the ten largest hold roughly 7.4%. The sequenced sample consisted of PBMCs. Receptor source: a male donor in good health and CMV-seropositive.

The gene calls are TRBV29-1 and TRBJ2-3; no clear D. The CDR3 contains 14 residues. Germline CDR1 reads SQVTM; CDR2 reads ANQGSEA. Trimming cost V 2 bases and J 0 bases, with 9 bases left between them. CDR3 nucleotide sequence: TGCAGCGTTGAACAAGCTTGGAGCACAGATACGCAGTATTTT. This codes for CSVEQAWSTDTQYF.

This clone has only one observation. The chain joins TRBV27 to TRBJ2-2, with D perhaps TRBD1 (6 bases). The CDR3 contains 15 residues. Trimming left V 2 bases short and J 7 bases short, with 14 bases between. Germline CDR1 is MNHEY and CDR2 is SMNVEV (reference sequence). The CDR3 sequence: CASSLEQGISGELFF. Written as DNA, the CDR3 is TGTGCCAGCAGTTTAGAACAGGGTATAAGCGGGGAGCTGTTTTTT.

The CDR3 loop reads CASSPGKGQGARRTEAFF. CDR3 sequence (DNA): TGTGCCAGCAGCCCCGGGAAGGGACAGGGGGCGCGGAGGACTGAAGCTTTCTTT. The rearrangement joins TRBV11-2 to TRBJ1-1; TRBD1 agrees at 12 bases. Germline V gene sequence: CDR1 SGHAT, CDR2 FQNNGV. J lost 5 bases, V lost 5 bases, and 15 bases had no gene match. The CDR3 consists of 18 residues.

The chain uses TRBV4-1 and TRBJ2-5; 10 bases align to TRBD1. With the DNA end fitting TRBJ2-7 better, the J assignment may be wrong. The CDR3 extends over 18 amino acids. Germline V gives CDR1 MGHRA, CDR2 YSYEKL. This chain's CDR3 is CASSQEEFPGQGPYEQYF. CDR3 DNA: TGCGCCAGCAGCCAAGAAGAATTCCCGGGACAGGGGCCCTACGAGCAGTACTTC.

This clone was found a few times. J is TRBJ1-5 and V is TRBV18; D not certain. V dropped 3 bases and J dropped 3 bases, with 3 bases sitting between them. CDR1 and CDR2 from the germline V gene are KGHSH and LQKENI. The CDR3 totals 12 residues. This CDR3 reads CASSPVNQPQHF. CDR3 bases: TGTGCCAGCTCACCCGTCAATCAGCCCCAGCATTTT.

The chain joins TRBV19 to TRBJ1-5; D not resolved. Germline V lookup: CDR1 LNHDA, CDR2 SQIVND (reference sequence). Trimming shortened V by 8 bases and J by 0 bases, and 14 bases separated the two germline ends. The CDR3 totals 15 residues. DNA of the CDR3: TGTGCCAGTCTTGGGGAGGAGTATAGCAATCAGCCCCAGCATTTT. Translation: CASLGEEYSNQPQHF.

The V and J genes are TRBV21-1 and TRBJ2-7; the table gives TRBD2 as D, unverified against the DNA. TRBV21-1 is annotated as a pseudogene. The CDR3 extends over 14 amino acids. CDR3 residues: CASSECRVRDEQYF. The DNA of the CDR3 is TGTGCCAGCAGCGAATGCCGCGTGAGGGACGAGCAGTACTTC.

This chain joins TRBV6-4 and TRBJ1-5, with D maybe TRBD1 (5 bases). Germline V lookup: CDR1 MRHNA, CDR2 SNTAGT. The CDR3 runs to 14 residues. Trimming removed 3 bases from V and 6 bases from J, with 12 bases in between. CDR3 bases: TGTGCCAGCAGTGAAGACAGTTCGGTTCAGCCCCAGCATTTT. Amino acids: CASSEDSSVQPQHF.

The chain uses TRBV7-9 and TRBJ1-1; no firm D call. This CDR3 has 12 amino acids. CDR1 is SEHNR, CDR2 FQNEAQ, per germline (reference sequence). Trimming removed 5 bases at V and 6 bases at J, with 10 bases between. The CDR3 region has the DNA TGTGCCAGCAGCCCACTTGGGCCTGAAGCTTTCTTT. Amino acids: CASSPLGPEAFF.

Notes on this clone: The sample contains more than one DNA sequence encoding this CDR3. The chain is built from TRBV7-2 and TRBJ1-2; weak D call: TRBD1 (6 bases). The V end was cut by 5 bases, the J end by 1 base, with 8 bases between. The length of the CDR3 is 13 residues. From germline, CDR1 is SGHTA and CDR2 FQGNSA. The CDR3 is CASSPDSNYGYTF. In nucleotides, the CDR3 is TGTGCCAGCAGCCCGGACAGTAACTATGGCTACACCTTC.

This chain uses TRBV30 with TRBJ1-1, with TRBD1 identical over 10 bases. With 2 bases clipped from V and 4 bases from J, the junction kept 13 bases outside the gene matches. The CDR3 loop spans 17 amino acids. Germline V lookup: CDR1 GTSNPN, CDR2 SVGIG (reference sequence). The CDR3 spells CAWSRPGTGVVGTEAFF. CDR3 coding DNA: TGTGCCTGGAGTCGTCCCGGGACAGGGGTGGTAGGCACTGAAGCTTTCTTT.

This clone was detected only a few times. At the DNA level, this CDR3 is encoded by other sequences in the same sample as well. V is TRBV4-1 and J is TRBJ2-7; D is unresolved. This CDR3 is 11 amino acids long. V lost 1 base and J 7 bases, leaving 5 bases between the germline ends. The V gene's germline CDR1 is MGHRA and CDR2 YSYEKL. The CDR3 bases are TGCGCCAGCAGCCAAGGTCGTGAGCAGTACTTC. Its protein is CASSQGREQYF.

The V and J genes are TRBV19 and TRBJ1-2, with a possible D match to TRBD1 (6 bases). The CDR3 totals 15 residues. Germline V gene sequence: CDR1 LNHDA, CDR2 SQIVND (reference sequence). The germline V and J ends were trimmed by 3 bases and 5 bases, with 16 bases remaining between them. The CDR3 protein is CASSISGQQIYGYTF. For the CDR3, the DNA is TGTGCCAGTAGTATTTCCGGACAGCAAATATATGGCTACACCTTC.

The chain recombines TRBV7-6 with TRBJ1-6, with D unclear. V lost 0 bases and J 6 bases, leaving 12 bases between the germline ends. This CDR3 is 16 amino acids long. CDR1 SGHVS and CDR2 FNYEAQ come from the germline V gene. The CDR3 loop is CASSLASGVRNSPLHF. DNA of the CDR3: TGTGCCAGCAGCTTAGCCTCCGGGGTCCGTAATTCACCCCTCCACTTT.

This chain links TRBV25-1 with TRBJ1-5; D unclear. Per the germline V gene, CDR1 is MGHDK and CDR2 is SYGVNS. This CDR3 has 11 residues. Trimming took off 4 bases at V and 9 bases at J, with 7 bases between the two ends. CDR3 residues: CASSGSGPQHF. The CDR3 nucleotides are TGTGCCAGCAGTGGCTCGGGGCCCCAGCATTTT.

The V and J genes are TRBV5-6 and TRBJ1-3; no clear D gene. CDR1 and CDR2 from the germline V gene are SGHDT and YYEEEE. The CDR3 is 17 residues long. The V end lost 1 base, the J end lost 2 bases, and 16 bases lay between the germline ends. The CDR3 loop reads CASSLIYATNPGNTIYF. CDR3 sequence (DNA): TGTGCCAGCAGCTTGATCTACGCAACTAACCCTGGAAACACCATATATTTT.

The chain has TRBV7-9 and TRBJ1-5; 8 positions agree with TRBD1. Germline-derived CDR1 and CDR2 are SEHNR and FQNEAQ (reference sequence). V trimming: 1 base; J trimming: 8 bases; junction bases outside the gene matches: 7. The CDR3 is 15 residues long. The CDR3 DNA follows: TGTGCCAGCAGCTTAGGGGGGGTGACAGGGGAGCCCCAGCATTTT. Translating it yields CASSLGGVTGEPQHF.

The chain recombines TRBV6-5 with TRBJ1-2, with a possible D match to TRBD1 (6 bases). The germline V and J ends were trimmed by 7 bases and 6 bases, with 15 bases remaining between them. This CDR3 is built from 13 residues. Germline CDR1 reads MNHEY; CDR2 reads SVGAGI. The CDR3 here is CASTDTGPHGYTF. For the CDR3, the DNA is TGTGCCAGCACCGATACAGGGCCCCATGGCTACACCTTC.

CDR3 amino acids: CASSEQRISNYGYTF. In DNA form, the CDR3 reads TGTGCCAGCAGTGAACAGAGGATATCTAACTATGGCTACACCTTC. The chain carries TRBV2 and TRBJ1-2; D is unclear. The V gene's germline CDR1 is SNHLY and CDR2 FYNNEI. The CDR3 covers 15 residues. V was clipped by 2 bases and J by 0 bases, with 10 bases between them. The whole variable domain, remainder taken from reference TRBV2 and TRBJ1-2, is EPEVTQTPSHQVTQMGQEVILRCVPISNHLYFYWYRQILGQKVEFLVSFYNNEISEKSEIFDDQFSVERPDGSNFTLKIRSTKLEDSAMYFCASSEQRISNYGYTFGSGTRLTVV.

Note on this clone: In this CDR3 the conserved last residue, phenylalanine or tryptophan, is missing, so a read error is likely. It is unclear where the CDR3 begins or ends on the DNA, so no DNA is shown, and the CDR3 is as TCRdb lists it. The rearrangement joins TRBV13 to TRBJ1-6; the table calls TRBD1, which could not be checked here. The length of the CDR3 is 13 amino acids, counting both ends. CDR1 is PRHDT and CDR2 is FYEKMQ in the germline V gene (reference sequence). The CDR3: CASSPRQRQPFPS.